These T cell receptor beta chains were read from a single sample in a study of blood T cell repertoires in COVID-19. Generated by immunoSEQ multiplex PCR, the TCRdb table keeps only in-frame clones and is missing some. In the table there are about 670,000 clones, about nine tenths of which are singletons. The sample taken for sequencing was peripheral blood. The origin of the receptors is a woman between 18 and 29 years old with acute or convalescent COVID-19. The CDR3 runs from the conserved cysteine through the conserved F or W. A D gene is named only where the DNA matches it firmly. The size entry is marked missing in some rows and otherwise reads once, few, many or a size class.

len,abundance,j_gene,d_gene,v_gene,CDR3nt,CDR3aa
16,NA,TRBJ2-5,TRBD1,TRBV7-9,TGTGCCAGCAGCTCAAGGGGAGGACAGGGGCAAGAGACCCAGTACTTC,CASSSRGGQGQETQYF
11,NA,TRBJ1-2,NA,TRBV19,TGTGCCAGCCTAGGGGTCTATGGCTACACCTTC,CASLGVYGYTF
13,NA,TRBJ1-4,TRBD1,TRBV11-2,TGTGCCAGCAGCGAGGACAGGGATGAAAAACTGTTTTTT,CASSEDRDEKLFF
13,NA,TRBJ1-6,NA,TRBV30,TGTGCCTGGGCACCTCGGTATAATTCACCCCTCCACTTT,CAWAPRYNSPLHF
13,NA,TRBJ1-2,NA,TRBV28,TGTGCCAGCAGTTTACCAGCTAACTATGGCTACACCTTC,CASSLPANYGYTF
18,once,TRBJ1-4,TRBD1,TRBV5-1,TGCGCCAGCAGCTGGGGGACAGGGTTTGATTATAGTAATGAAAAACTGTTTTTT,CASSWGTGFDYSNEKLFF
15,NA,TRBJ2-7,TRBD2,TRBV9,TGTGCCAGCAGCGCTGGGACTAGCGGCTCCTACGAGCAGTACTTC,CASSAGTSGSYEQYF
13,NA,TRBJ1-1,NA,TRBV3-1/TRBV3-2,TGTGCCAGCAGCCAACTTAGATCCACTGAAGCTTTCTTT,CASSQLRSTEAFF
12,NA,TRBJ2-5,TRBD2,TRBV12-3/TRBV12-4,TGTGCCAGCAGTTTCGGGGGACTAGACGAGTACTTC,CASSFGGLDEYF
17,few,TRBJ1-6,NA,TRBV11-3,TGTGCCAGCAGCTCCAGACAGGCCCCAATCTATAATTCACCCCTCCACTTT,CASSSRQAPIYNSPLHF
18,NA,TRBJ2-5,NA,TRBV3-1/TRBV3-2,TGTGCCAGCAGCCAAGATTGGGGGCGCTACTTCGAGCGAGAGACCCAGTACTTC,CASSQDWGRYFERETQYF
15,NA,TRBJ2-6,NA,TRBV6-1,TGTGCCAGCAGTGAGCGAGGCTCTGGGGCCAACGTCCTGACTTTC,CASSERGSGANVLTF
14,NA,TRBJ1-2,TRBD1,TRBV6-1,TGTGCCAGCAGTGAAGCACAGGGGGGCTATGGCTACACCTTC,CASSEAQGGYGYTF
12,NA,TRBJ1-2,NA,TRBV6-5,TGTGCCAGCAGACAGACAGTGTATGGCTACACCTTC,CASRQTVYGYTF
21,NA,TRBJ2-1,TRBD1,TRBV3-1/TRBV3-2,TGTGCCAGCAGCCAGCACTCTTTAAGCTTACTTCAAGGGACAGGGAACAATGAGCAGTTCTTC,CASSQHSLSLLQGTGNNEQFF
19,NA,TRBJ2-3,TRBD2,TRBV7-2,TGTGCCAGCAGCTTAGCCCCCACTAGCGGGGGGCCTAGCACAGATACGCAGTATTTT,CASSLAPTSGGPSTDTQYF
13,NA,TRBJ1-1,NA,TRBV30,TGTGCCTGGAGTACCGACATCGGGGCTGAAGCTTTCTTT,CAWSTDIGAEAFF
17,NA,TRBJ2-4,TRBD1,TRBV4-3,TGCGCCAGCAGCCCCGGGACAGTGAGCCTAGCCAAAAACATTCAGTACTTC,CASSPGTVSLAKNIQYF
15,NA,TRBJ2-4,TRBD1,TRBV19,TGTGCCACCCTCGAGGACAGGGGGCTTCGGAACATTCAGTACTTC,CATLEDRGLRNIQYF
16,NA,TRBJ2-6,NA,TRBV4-2,TGTGCCAGCAGCCAATCCAAAAACTCTGGGGCCAACGTCCTGACTTTC,CASSQSKNSGANVLTF
13,NA,TRBJ1-1,NA,TRBV19,TGTGCCAGTAGTATGGGCAGGAACACTGAAGCTTTCTTT,CASSMGRNTEAFF
14,NA,TRBJ2-7,TRBD1,TRBV7-9,TGTGCCAGCAGCCCCCGGGACAGTTCCGACGAGCAGTACTTC,CASSPRDSSDEQYF
15,NA,TRBJ1-2,NA,TRBV7-9,TGTGCCAGCAGCTTGGGGGCAGGGGAGATCTATGGCTACACCTTC,CASSLGAGEIYGYTF
14,NA,TRBJ1-6,TRBD1,TRBV10-3,TGTGCCATCAACCCGGGACAGGGTAATTCACCCCTCCACTTT,CAINPGQGNSPLHF
16,NA,TRBJ2-5,TRBD1,TRBV5-1,TGCGCCAGCAGCTCCGACCGGACAGGCCGTTGGGAGACCCAGTACTTC,CASSSDRTGRWETQYF
20,NA,TRBJ1-3,TRBD1,TRBV12-5,TGTGCTAGTGGTTTGGTAACTAAGGAAGGGGACAGGGGGCTCGGAAACACCATATATTTT,CASGLVTKEGDRGLGNTIYF
12,NA,TRBJ2-7,NA,TRBV30,TGTGCCTGGAAAGGGCCAGGGCTCGAGCAGTACTTC,CAWKGPGLEQYF
13,NA,TRBJ1-5,NA,TRBV2,TGTGCCAGCAGTGAGACAGCAACAGGGCCCCAGCATTTT,CASSETATGPQHF